Below are 21 T cell receptor beta chains sequenced from a single sample in a study of blood T cell repertoires in COVID-19. TCRdb's copy holds only in-frame clones and misses some; the assay was immunoSEQ multiplex PCR. Of a few hundred thousand clones in the sample, 80% to 90% were seen once. Sequenced input: peripheral blood. The receptors were gathered from a man between 18 and 35 years old who had recovered from COVID-19.

Written as DNA, the CDR3 is TGTGCCAGCAGTTACTCGGCTAGCGGGGGTGTGGATACGCAGTATTTT. It is translated as CASSYSASGGVDTQYF. This chain links TRBV6-2 or TRBV6-3 with TRBJ2-3; 10 bases align to TRBD2. Losses at the gene ends were 0 bases for V and 6 bases for J; bases not matched to a gene: 6. The CDR3 contains 16 residues. Germline V gene data show CDR1 as MNHEY and CDR2 as SVGEGT.

The V and J genes are TRBV23-1 and TRBJ2-7, with a possible D match to TRBD1 (5 bases). TRBV23-1 is reported as an ORF; its role is uncertain. Trimming shortened V by 4 bases and J by 4 bases, and 14 bases separated the two germline ends. The CDR3 is made up of 14 amino acids. CDR3 in amino acids: CASSLWQGAYEQYF. In DNA, the CDR3 is TGCGCCAGCAGTCTATGGCAGGGTGCATACGAGCAGTACTTC.

The rearrangement links TRBV11-2 to TRBJ2-3; 9 bases match TRBD2. V lost 1 base and J lost 4; bases outside the gene matches: 3. In germline, CDR1 is SGHAT, CDR2 FQNNGV. This CDR3 has 15 amino acids. The CDR3 DNA reads TGTGCCAGCAGCTTAGTAGCTAGCGGGGCAGATACGCAGTATTTT. Amino acid sequence: CASSLVASGADTQYF.

The chain employs TRBV27 and TRBJ2-7; TRBD1 matches 10 bases. The V gene's germline CDR1 is MNHEY and CDR2 SMNVEV (reference sequence). Unmatched junction bases numbered 5, after V lost 3 bases and J lost 0 bases. The CDR3 covers 16 residues. The CDR3 sequence is CASSLSGQGTSYEQYF. For the CDR3, the DNA is TGTGCCAGCAGTTTGTCGGGACAGGGGACCTCCTACGAGCAGTACTTC.

The V and J genes are TRBV7-6 and TRBJ2-3, with TRBD1 matching 7 bases. Germline V gives CDR1 SGHVS, CDR2 FNYEAQ. This CDR3 spans 15 amino acids. The junction had 6 bases not matched to a gene; V was cut back by 3 bases and J by 3 bases. CDR3 nucleotide sequence: TGTGCCAGCAGCTTTGGACAGGACGGTACAGATACGCAGTATTTT. As protein: CASSFGQDGTDTQYF.

The chain couples TRBV30 to TRBJ2-4; D is perhaps TRBD2 (6 bases). Germline CDR1 GTSNPN, CDR2 SVGIG (reference sequence). V lost 0 bases and J 5 bases, leaving 11 bases between the germline ends. CDR3 length: 14 amino acids. Written as DNA, the CDR3 is TGTGCCTGGAGTGTAGACAGACTAGAAAACATTCAGTACTTC. Protein: CAWSVDRLENIQYF.

The chain is built from TRBV27 and TRBJ2-7; 11 bases are shared with TRBD1. Germline-derived CDR1 and CDR2 are MNHEY and SMNVEV (reference sequence). Germline trimming cut 3 bases from V and 6 bases from J; bases unmatched to any gene: 7. CDR3 length: 15 residues. The CDR3 DNA is TGTGCCAGCAGTTTCCCGCCGGGACAGGGGGTCGAGCAGTACTTC. Its translation is CASSFPPGQGVEQYF.

This clone was observed a handful of times. The CDR3 sequence: CASSLSPGQLNYGYTF. In DNA form, the CDR3 reads TGTGCCAGCAGTTTATCACCGGGACAGCTTAACTATGGCTACACCTTC. This sequence joins TRBV27 and TRBJ1-2; 7 bases map to TRBD1. The CDR3 covers 16 residues. The V gene end was trimmed by 0 bases and the J gene end by 1 base; junction bases not matched to a gene: 5. Germline-derived CDR1 and CDR2 are MNHEY and SMNVEV (reference sequence).

The chain couples TRBV5-4 to TRBJ2-1, with 10 bases matching TRBD2. J gave up 0 bases and V 3 bases, and 9 bases lay outside the gene matches. Looked up from germline, CDR1 is SGHNT and CDR2 is YYREEE (reference sequence). The CDR3 is 18 amino acids. In DNA form, the CDR3 reads TGTGCCAGCAGCTGGGCCGGTAGCGGGGGGAGCTCCTACAATGAGCAGTTCTTC. This translates into CASSWAGSGGSSYNEQFF.

The V gene is TRBV5-4, the J gene TRBJ1-1; 7 bases fit TRBD1. The CDR3 has 18 residues. CDR1 is SGHNT and CDR2 is YYREEE in the germline V gene (reference sequence). V lost 0 bases and J lost 0; bases outside the gene matches: 11. CDR3 DNA: TGTGCCAGCAGCTTGGTAAACAGGGGTCGTGCTCTGAACACTGAAGCTTTCTTT. Its translation is CASSLVNRGRALNTEAFF.

The CDR3 nucleotides read TGTGCCAGTAGTATAGGGACTGGGGACAATGAGCAGTTCTTC. It codes for CASSIGTGDNEQFF. The chain combines TRBV19 with TRBJ2-1, with a tentative D call TRBD2 (5 bases). Deletions cut 1 base from V and 5 bases from J, with 9 bases between. Germline V lookup: CDR1 LNHDA, CDR2 SQIVND (reference sequence). The CDR3 length is 14 residues.

The chain combines TRBV19 with TRBJ2-1; 10 nucleotides line up with TRBD2. Trimming took 7 bases from V and 0 from J; bases not matched to a gene: 6. Germline V CDR1 and CDR2: LNHDA, SQIVND (reference sequence). This CDR3 comprises 16 residues. The CDR3 region has the DNA TGTGCCAGTAATGGAGCGGGGGGGAGCTCCTACAATGAGCAGTTCTTC. Translation: CASNGAGGSSYNEQFF.

This chain joins TRBV27 and TRBJ2-2, with a weak D call TRBD1 (5 bases). Germline V gene data show CDR1 as MNHEY and CDR2 as SMNVEV (reference sequence). Trimming took off 2 bases at V and 4 bases at J, with 17 bases between the two ends. This CDR3 is built from 17 residues. CDR3 sequence reads: CASSLSPRRQRTGELFF. As DNA, the CDR3 is TGTGCCAGCAGTTTAAGTCCGAGGAGACAGCGCACCGGGGAGCTGTTTTTT.

This sequence joins TRBV19 and TRBJ2-1, with 10 bases identical to TRBD2. Per germline, CDR1 LNHDA and CDR2 SQIVND (reference sequence). This CDR3 is 18 amino acids long. Trimming at V came to 3 bases and at J to 1 base, leaving 9 bases not matched to a gene. As DNA, the CDR3 is TGTGCCAGTAGTATTGTCGGGCTAGCGGGAGTTTCCTACAATGAGCAGTTCTTC. It encodes CASSIVGLAGVSYNEQFF.

V gene TRBV6-5 combines with J gene TRBJ1-1; D gene unclear. The CDR3 covers 14 residues. Germline V lookup: CDR1 MNHEY, CDR2 SVGAGI. V lost 4 bases and J lost 1, with 10 bases in between. The CDR3 DNA is TGTGCCAGCAGTTCCACAGTGGAGAACACTGAAGCTTTCTTT. Its translation is CASSSTVENTEAFF.

The chain carries TRBV27 and TRBJ2-2, with 13 bases lining up with TRBD2. J lost 5 bases, V lost 6 bases, and 6 bases had no gene match. Germline values: CDR1 MNHEY, CDR2 SMNVEV (reference sequence). This CDR3 comprises 16 residues. The CDR3 nucleotides are TGTGCCAGCAGGAGGACTAGCGGGAGTATAACCGGGGAGCTGTTTTTT. This sequence encodes CASRRTSGSITGELFF.

The chain's CDR3 is CASSQEGLAGGTYNEQFF. The DNA of the CDR3 is TGTGCCAGCAGCCAAGAGGGGCTAGCGGGGGGGACCTACAATGAGCAGTTCTTC. This sequence joins TRBV4-2 and TRBJ2-1; 12 bases line up with TRBD2. In germline, CDR1 is LGHNA, CDR2 YNFKEQ. CDR3 length: 18 amino acids. V was clipped by 0 bases and J by 2 bases; unmatched bases: 5.

The chain couples TRBV4-1 to TRBJ2-7; D is unclear. Germline CDR1 reads MGHRA; CDR2 reads YSYEKL. The length of the CDR3 is 14 residues. The V gene lost 4 bases and the J gene lost 0 bases, with 10 bases spanning the gap. CDR3 in amino acids: CASSPRASSYEQYF. CDR3 in DNA: TGCGCCAGCAGCCCCCGAGCGAGCTCCTACGAGCAGTACTTC.

The chain employs TRBV5-1 and TRBJ1-1; possibly TRBD1 for D (5 bases). The CDR3 has 12 residues. Germline CDR1 and CDR2: SGHRS and YFSETQ. V gave up 2 bases and J gave up 5 bases, with 7 bases separating them. This CDR3 reads CASSFGGTEAFF. The CDR3 bases are TGCGCCAGCAGCTTCGGGGGGACTGAAGCTTTCTTT.

This chain uses TRBV7-8 with TRBJ2-7, with D possibly matching TRBD2 (5 bases). Between the trimmed V and J ends, which lost 1 base and 5 bases, there was a span of 9 bases. Germline CDR1 SGHVS, CDR2 FQNEAQ. This CDR3 has 13 residues. The CDR3 nucleotides read TGTGCCAGCAGCTTAGAGTTCGGGAACGAGCAGTACTTC. Amino acids: CASSLEFGNEQYF.

A few counts support this clone. The rearrangement links TRBV30 to TRBJ2-7; TRBD1 is a possible D gene (5 bases). The V and J ends lost 5 bases and 0 bases respectively, with 8 bases between them. CDR1 and CDR2 from the germline V gene are GTSNPN and SVGIG (reference sequence). CDR3 size: 12 residues. The CDR3 region is CAWGTGSYEQYF. The DNA of the CDR3 is TGTGCCTGGGGAACAGGCTCCTACGAGCAGTACTTC.